This TCR beta chain was documented in a study of control samples from healthy donors and cancer patients. Measured with immunoSEQ multiplex PCR; TCRdb has only the in-frame clones, and not every one. The profile shows under 200,000 clones, over 85% of them singletons. The CDR3 totals 13 residues. V was cut by 8 bases and J by 5 bases, with 15 bases left in between. CDR1 and CDR2 from the germline V gene are SGHTA and FQGNSA. Sequencing was carried out using blood. This receptor was taken from a woman in her forties in good health. The chain carries TRBV7-2 and TRBJ2-5; weak D call: TRBD2 (6 bases). The CDR3 DNA reads as TGTGCCAGCCGCCTTGCGGGGTGGGAGACCCAGTACTTC. It is translated as CASRLAGWETQYF.